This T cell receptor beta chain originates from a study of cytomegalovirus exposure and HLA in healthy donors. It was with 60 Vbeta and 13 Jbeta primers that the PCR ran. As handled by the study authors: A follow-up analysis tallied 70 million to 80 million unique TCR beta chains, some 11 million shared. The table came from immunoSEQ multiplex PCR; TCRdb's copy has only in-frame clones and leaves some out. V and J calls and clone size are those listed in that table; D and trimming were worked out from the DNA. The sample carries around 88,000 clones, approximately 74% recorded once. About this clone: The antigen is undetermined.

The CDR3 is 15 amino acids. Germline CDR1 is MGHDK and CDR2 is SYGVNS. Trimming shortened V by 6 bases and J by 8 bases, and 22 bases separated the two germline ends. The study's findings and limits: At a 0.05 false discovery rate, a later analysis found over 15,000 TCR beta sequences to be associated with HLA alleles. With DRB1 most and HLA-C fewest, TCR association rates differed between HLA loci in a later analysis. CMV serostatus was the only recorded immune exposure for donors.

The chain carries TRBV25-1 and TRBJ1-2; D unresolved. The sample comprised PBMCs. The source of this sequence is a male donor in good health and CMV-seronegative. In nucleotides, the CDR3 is TGTGCCAGCAGAAGGGAGTCAGGCCCCGGGATGGGCTACACCTTC. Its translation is CASRRESGPGMGYTF.